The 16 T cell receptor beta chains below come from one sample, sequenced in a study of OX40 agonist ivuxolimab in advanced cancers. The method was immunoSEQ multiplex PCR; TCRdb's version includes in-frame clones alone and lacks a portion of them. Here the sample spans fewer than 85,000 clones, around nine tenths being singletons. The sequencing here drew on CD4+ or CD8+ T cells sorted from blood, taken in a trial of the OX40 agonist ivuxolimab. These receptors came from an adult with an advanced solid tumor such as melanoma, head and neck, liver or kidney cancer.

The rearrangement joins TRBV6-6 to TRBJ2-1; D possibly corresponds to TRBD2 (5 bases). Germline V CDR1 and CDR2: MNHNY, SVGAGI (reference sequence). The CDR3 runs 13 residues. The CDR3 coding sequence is TGTCTCAGTTCGGGGAGAAGATACAATGAGCAGTTCTTC. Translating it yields CLSSGRRYNEQFF.

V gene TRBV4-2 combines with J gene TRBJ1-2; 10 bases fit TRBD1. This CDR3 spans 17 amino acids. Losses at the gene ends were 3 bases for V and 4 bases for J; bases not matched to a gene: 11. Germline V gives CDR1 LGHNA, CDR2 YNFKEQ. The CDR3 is CASSQAHGQGGTYGYTF. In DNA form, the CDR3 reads TGTGCCAGCAGCCAGGCTCATGGACAGGGGGGGACCTATGGCTACACCTTC.

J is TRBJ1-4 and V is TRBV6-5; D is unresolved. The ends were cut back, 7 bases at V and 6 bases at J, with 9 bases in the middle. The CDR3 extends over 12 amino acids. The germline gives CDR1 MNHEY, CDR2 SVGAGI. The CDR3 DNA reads TGTGCCAGCAAGTCGGTTGATGAAAAACTGTTTTTT. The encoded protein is CASKSVDEKLFF.

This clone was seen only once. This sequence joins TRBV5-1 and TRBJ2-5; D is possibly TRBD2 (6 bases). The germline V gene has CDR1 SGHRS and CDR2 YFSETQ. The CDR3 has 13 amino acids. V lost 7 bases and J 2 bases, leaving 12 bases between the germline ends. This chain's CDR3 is CASHRDLQETQYF. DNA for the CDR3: TGCGCCAGCCACCGGGACTTACAAGAGACCCAGTACTTC.

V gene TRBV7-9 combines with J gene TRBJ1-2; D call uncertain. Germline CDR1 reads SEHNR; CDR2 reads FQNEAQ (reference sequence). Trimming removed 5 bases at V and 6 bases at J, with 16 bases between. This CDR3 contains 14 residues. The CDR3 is CASSGKDPRDGYTF. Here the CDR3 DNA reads TGTGCCAGCAGCGGAAAGGACCCGCGGGATGGCTACACCTTC.

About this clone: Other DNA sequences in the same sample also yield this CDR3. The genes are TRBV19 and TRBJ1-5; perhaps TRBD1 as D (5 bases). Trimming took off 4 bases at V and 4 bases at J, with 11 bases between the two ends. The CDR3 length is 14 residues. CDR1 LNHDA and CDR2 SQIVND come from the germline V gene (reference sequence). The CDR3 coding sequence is TGTGCCAGTAGTACTACAGGAGGGAATCAGCCCCAGCATTTT. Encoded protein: CASSTTGGNQPQHF.

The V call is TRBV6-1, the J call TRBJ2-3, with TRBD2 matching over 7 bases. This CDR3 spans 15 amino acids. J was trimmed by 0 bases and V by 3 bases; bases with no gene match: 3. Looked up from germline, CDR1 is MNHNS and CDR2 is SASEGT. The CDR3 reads CASSDVSGSTDTQYF. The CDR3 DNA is TGTGCCAGCAGTGATGTTAGCGGGAGCACAGATACGCAGTATTTT.

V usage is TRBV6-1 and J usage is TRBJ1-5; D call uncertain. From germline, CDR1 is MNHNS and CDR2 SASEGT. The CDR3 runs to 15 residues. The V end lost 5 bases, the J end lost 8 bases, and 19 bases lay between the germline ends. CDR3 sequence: CASSPVGARGEPQHF. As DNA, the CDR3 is TGTGCCAGCAGTCCTGTGGGAGCCCGTGGCGAGCCCCAGCATTTT.

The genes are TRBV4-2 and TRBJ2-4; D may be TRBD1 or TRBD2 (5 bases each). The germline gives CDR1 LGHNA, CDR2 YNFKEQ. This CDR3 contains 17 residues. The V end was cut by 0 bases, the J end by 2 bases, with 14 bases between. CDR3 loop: CASSQEVRGPTKNIQYF. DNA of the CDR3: TGTGCCAGCAGCCAAGAGGTGAGGGGCCCGACCAAAAACATTCAGTACTTC.

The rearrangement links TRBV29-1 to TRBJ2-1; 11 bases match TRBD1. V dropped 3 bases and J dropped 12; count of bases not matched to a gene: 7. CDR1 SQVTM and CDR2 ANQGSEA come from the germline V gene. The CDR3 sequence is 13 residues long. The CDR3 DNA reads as TGCAGCGTTGAGGACAGGGGGCGAGGGGTGCAGTTCTTC. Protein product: CSVEDRGRGVQFF.

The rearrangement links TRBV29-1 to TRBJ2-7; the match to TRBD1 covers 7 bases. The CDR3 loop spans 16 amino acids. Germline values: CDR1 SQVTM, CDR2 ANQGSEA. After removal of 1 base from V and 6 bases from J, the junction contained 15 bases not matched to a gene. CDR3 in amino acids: CSVEGPRKGASREQYF. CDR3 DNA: TGCAGCGTTGAAGGCCCTCGGAAGGGGGCTTCTCGCGAGCAGTACTTC.

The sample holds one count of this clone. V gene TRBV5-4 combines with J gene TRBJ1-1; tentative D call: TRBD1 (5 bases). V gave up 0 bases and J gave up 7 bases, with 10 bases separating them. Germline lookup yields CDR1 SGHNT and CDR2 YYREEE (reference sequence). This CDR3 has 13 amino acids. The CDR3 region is CASSLGGPNEAFF. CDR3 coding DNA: TGTGCCAGCAGCTTGGGGGGCCCGAATGAAGCTTTCTTT.

The DNA of the CDR3 is TGTGCCAGCAGACGGTCAGGGGGAACCTCTGGAAACACCATATATTTT. Translating it yields CASRRSGGTSGNTIYF. The chain joins TRBV7-6 to TRBJ1-3; 7 bases are shared with TRBD1. The V and J ends lost 6 bases and 0 bases, in that order; junction bases with no gene match: 8. CDR1 and CDR2 from the germline V gene are SGHVS and FNYEAQ. The CDR3 has 16 residues.

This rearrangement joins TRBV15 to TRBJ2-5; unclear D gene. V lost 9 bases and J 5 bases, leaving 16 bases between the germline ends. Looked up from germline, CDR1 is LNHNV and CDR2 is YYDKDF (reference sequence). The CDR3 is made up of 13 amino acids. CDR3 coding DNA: TGTGCCACGATAGGACGGGTTGAGGAGACCCAGTACTTC. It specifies CATIGRVEETQYF. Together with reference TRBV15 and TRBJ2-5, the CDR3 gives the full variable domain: DAMVIQNPRYQVTQFGKPVTLSCSQTLNHNVMYWYQQKSSQAPKLLFHYYDKDFNNEADTPDNFQSRRPNTSFCFLDIRSPGLGDTAMYLCATIGRVEETQYFGPGTRLLVL.

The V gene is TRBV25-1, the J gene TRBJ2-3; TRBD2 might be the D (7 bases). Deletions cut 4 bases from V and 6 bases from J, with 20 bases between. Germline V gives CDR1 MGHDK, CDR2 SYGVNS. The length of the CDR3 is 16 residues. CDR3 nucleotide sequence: TGTGCCAGCAGTGGATTGGAGAGGGGGGGCAGGGATACGCAGTATTTT. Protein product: CASSGLERGGRDTQYF.

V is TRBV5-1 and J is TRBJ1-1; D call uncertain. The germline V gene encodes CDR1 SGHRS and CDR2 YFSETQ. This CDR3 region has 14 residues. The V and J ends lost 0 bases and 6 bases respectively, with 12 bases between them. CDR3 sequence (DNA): TGCGCCAGCAGCTTGGGGTCCCCTGAGGCTGAAGCTTTCTTT. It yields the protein CASSLGSPEAEAFF.